The 6 T cell receptor beta chains below were found in one sample sequenced in a study of T cells expressing NK-cell markers. Reprocessing the 5' RACE reads, TCRdb reports a single entry for every CDR3 protein and omits DNA. This table lists 160,000 or so distinct CDR3 sequences. The sequencing sample was made of blood T cells: a sorted CD56 or NKG2C T cell subset, CD4+ or CD8+ T cells, or bulk PBMC T cells (not recorded which). These receptors all come from a woman between 18 and 70 years old in good health.

The chain links TRBV5-5 to TRBJ2-3; TCRdb lists TRBD2, though no DNA is available to test this call. CDR1 is SGHKS and CDR2 is YYEKEE in the germline V gene (reference sequence). The CDR3 runs to 17 residues. The chain's CDR3 is CASSLEGTSGRADTQYF.

CDR3 loop: CASSYYLEETQYF. This chain uses TRBV2 with TRBJ2-5. Germline V CDR1 and CDR2: SNHLY, FYNNEI. There are 13 residues in the CDR3.

The chain links TRBV20-1 to TRBJ2-1; as DNA is missing, the TRBD2 call by TCRdb cannot be tested. This CDR3 region has 13 residues. CDR1 DFQATT and CDR2 SNEGSKA come from the germline V gene (reference sequence). This CDR3 is CSARDRLVDEQFF.

This rearrangement joins TRBV11-2 to TRBJ2-3; the D call of TRBD2 rests on TCRdb alone, since no DNA is present to check it. The CDR3 is made up of 16 amino acids. The germline V gene encodes CDR1 SGHAT and CDR2 FQNNGV. Here the CDR3 reads CASSPLAGGTTDTQYF.

The J gene is TRBJ1-1, the V gene TRBV12-3 or TRBV12-4; there is no DNA to check the TCRdb D call of TRBD1. This CDR3 is built from 16 residues. The CDR3 spells CASSFRTGGLNTEAFF.

The chain employs TRBV29-1 and TRBJ2-7; TCRdb's assignment of TRBD2 cannot be checked, as there is no DNA. From germline, CDR1 is SQVTM and CDR2 ANQGSEA. The CDR3 contains 14 residues. The CDR3 is CSVRLAWFSYEQYF.